The 21 T cell receptor beta chains below come from one sample, sequenced in a study of blood T cell repertoires in COVID-19 (dated by TCRdb to 2020 to 2021). Libraries were built with the immunoSEQ multiplex PCR assay. TCRdb retrieved this table from immuneACCESS and kept in-frame rearrangements only. Not all clones are present; in checked studies, unresolved V genes account for under half, and no reason is known for the remainder. The sample has some 250,000 clones on record, approximately 83% of them singletons. The ten largest clones capture 1.5% to 2% of the sample. The sequencing sample was made of PBMCs or T cells enriched from blood (not recorded which). The receptors derive from a woman between 45 and 65 years old who had recovered from COVID-19.

The chain carries TRBV4-2 and TRBJ1-5; TRBD1 aligns across 8 bases. Germline V gives CDR1 LGHNA, CDR2 YNFKEQ. V trimming: 3 bases; J trimming: 6 bases; junction bases outside the gene matches: 7. CDR3 length: 15 residues. The CDR3 is CASSQFQGASQPQHF. Written as DNA, the CDR3 is TGTGCCAGCAGCCAGTTTCAGGGGGCCAGTCAGCCCCAGCATTTT.

CDR3 bases: TGTGCCAGCAGGGCCTTAGCGGGAGACTCTGGGGCCAACGTCCTGACTTTC. Its protein product is CASRALAGDSGANVLTF. The chain couples TRBV28 to TRBJ2-6; 9 bases fit TRBD2. The CDR3 has 17 amino acids. CDR1 is MDHEN and CDR2 is SYDVKM in the germline V gene. The V segment lost 6 bases and the J segment 0 bases; nucleotides outside the gene matches: 6. Filled out from reference TRBV28 and TRBJ2-6, the complete variable domain reads DVKVTQSSRYLVKRTGEKVFLECVQDMDHENMFWYRQDPGLGLRLIYFSYDVKMKEKGDIPEGYSVSREKKERFSLILESASTNQTSMYLCASRALAGDSGANVLTFGAGSRLTVL.

The chain is built from TRBV27 and TRBJ1-4, with 9 bases aligning to TRBD1. Unmatched junction bases numbered 9, after V lost 6 bases and J lost 4 bases. CDR3 size: 16 residues. Germline V gene data show CDR1 as MNHEY and CDR2 as SMNVEV (reference sequence). The CDR3 is CASRKQGALGNEKLFF. The CDR3 region has the DNA TGTGCCAGCAGGAAACAGGGGGCTCTTGGTAATGAAAAACTGTTTTTT.

The chain has TRBV9 and TRBJ1-2; 10 nucleotides line up with TRBD1. The CDR3 runs to 18 residues. V was pared by 3 bases and J by 1 base, with 12 bases of the junction left unmatched. CDR1 is SGDLS, CDR2 YYNGEE, per germline. The DNA for the CDR3 is TGTGCCAGCAGCGCTATCCCGGGACAGGGGAGGAATAACTATGGCTACACCTTC. This sequence encodes CASSAIPGQGRNNYGYTF.

This clone was recorded a few times. CDR3 region: CASSELTSGRRSDTQYF. The DNA of the CDR3 is TGTGCCAGCAGCGAACTAACTAGCGGGAGACGGTCAGATACGCAGTATTTT. The V call is TRBV7-9, the J call TRBJ2-3; 11 bases line up with TRBD2. The CDR3 loop spans 17 amino acids. The germline V gene encodes CDR1 SEHNR and CDR2 FQNEAQ (reference sequence). Trimming removed 5 bases from V and 4 bases from J; junction bases left unmatched: 11.

CDR3 sequence (DNA): TGTGCCAGTCTGGGGAGCTCCTACGAGCAGTACTTC. As protein: CASLGSSYEQYF. The rearrangement uses TRBV28 and TRBJ2-7; possibly TRBD2 for D (5 bases). CDR1 and CDR2 from the germline V gene are MDHEN and SYDVKM. This CDR3 region has 12 residues. Trimming left V 9 bases short and J 0 bases short, with 9 bases between. Looking up the rest from reference TRBV28 and TRBJ2-7 gives the full variable domain: DVKVTQSSRYLVKRTGEKVFLECVQDMDHENMFWYRQDPGLGLRLIYFSYDVKMKEKGDIPEGYSVSREKKERFSLILESASTNQTSMYLCASLGSSYEQYFGPGTRLTVT.

This rearrangement joins TRBV2 to TRBJ1-2, with 9 nucleotides matching TRBD1. The germline gives CDR1 SNHLY, CDR2 FYNNEI. CDR3 size: 15 residues. The V and J ends lost 3 bases and 5 bases, in that order; junction bases with no gene match: 7. CDR3 loop: CASSEVGQGSYGYTF. The CDR3 nucleotides read TGTGCCAGCAGTGAGGTCGGACAGGGGAGTTATGGCTACACCTTC.

This chain uses TRBV6-5 with TRBJ1-2; D not certain. The CDR3 extends over 12 amino acids. Between the trimmed V and J ends, which lost 11 bases and 4 bases, there was a span of 14 bases. Germline V gene data show CDR1 as MNHEY and CDR2 as SVGAGI. The CDR3 sequence: CASDGVSYGYTF. The CDR3 DNA sequence: TGTGCCTCCGACGGGGTCTCCTATGGCTACACCTTC.

The rearrangement uses TRBV5-1 and TRBJ2-1, with a possible D match to TRBD2 (5 bases). Germline V gene data show CDR1 as SGHRS and CDR2 as YFSETQ. The CDR3 covers 12 residues. The ends were cut back, 2 bases at V and 10 bases at J, with 10 bases in the middle. The DNA of the CDR3 is TGCGCCAGCAGCTTTCTAGCCCCCGAGCAGTTCTTC. Translated, it gives CASSFLAPEQFF.

The chain joins TRBV2 to TRBJ2-5, with unresolved D. The CDR3 loop spans 13 amino acids. CDR1 SNHLY and CDR2 FYNNEI come from the germline V gene. V was shortened by 2 bases and J by 5 bases, with 9 bases between the two germline ends. The CDR3 spells CASSENRLETQYF. CDR3 nucleotide sequence: TGTGCCAGCAGTGAAAACAGATTGGAGACCCAGTACTTC.

The chain combines TRBV2 with TRBJ2-1; possible D gene TRBD1, 6 bases. This CDR3 region has 16 residues. Trimming left V 4 bases short and J 0 bases short, with 13 bases between. The germline V gene encodes CDR1 SNHLY and CDR2 FYNNEI. In DNA, the CDR3 is TGTGCCAGCAGTGCTTTTGGGACACGCTCCTACAATGAGCAGTTCTTC. Translation gives CASSAFGTRSYNEQFF.

The gene calls are TRBV27 and TRBJ2-1; 7 bases are a match to TRBD2. Germline V gives CDR1 MNHEY, CDR2 SMNVEV (reference sequence). V lost 5 bases, J lost 4 bases, and 5 bases stayed unmatched. The CDR3 runs 14 residues. The DNA of the CDR3 is TGTGCCAGCAGTCCGCGGGAGTCATACAATGAGCAGTTCTTC. This gives the protein CASSPRESYNEQFF.

V gene TRBV10-1 combines with J gene TRBJ1-3; D unresolved. Germline V gives CDR1 WNHNN, CDR2 SYGVQD (reference sequence). V lost 4 bases and J 4 bases, leaving 14 bases between the germline ends. The CDR3 loop spans 15 amino acids. Here the CDR3 reads CASSVPVAVGNTIYF. As DNA, the CDR3 is TGCGCCAGCAGTGTCCCGGTTGCGGTGGGAAACACCATATATTTT.

This clone has just a few counts. The V call is TRBV11-3, the J call TRBJ2-7; possibly TRBD2 for D (6 bases). The CDR3 has 14 amino acids. The V gene lost 0 bases and the J gene lost 1 base, with 7 bases spanning the gap. Germline V CDR1 and CDR2: SGHNT, YENEEA. DNA for the CDR3: TGTGCCAGCAGCTTAGAGGCGGGATCCTACGAGCAGTACTTC. It translates to CASSLEAGSYEQYF. The entire variable domain, with the rest obtained from reference TRBV11-3 and TRBJ2-7, is as follows: EAGVVQSPRYKIIEKKQPVAFWCNPISGHNTLYWYLQNLGQGPELLIRYENEEAVDDSQLPKDRFSAERLKGVDSTLKIQPAELGDSAVYLCASSLEAGSYEQYFGPGTRLTVT.

V and J are TRBV28 and TRBJ1-2; a weak D match, TRBD1 (5 bases). The CDR3 contains 13 residues. Trimming removed 4 bases from V and 4 bases from J, with 10 bases in between. The germline V gene encodes CDR1 MDHEN and CDR2 SYDVKM. CDR3 residues: CASSYPGGYGYTF. CDR3 coding DNA: TGTGCCAGCAGTTATCCCGGGGGCTATGGCTACACCTTC.

This clone was seen a single time. This rearrangement joins TRBV4-1 to TRBJ1-2, with TRBD1 identical over 7 bases. There are 14 residues in the CDR3. Trimming at V came to 1 base and at J to 5 bases, leaving 4 bases not matched to a gene. Germline V lookup: CDR1 MGHRA, CDR2 YSYEKL. CDR3 sequence reads: CASSQGAGGYGYTF. The CDR3 coding sequence is TGCGCCAGCAGCCAAGGGGCAGGGGGGTATGGCTACACCTTC.

This chain uses TRBV28 with TRBJ2-7; TRBD1 might be the D (5 bases). Germline V lookup: CDR1 MDHEN, CDR2 SYDVKM. The ends were cut back, 5 bases at V and 2 bases at J, with 13 bases in the middle. This CDR3 comprises 14 residues. CDR3 loop: CASSPKDRPYEQYF. In nucleotides, the CDR3 is TGTGCCAGCAGTCCAAAAGACAGACCCTACGAGCAGTACTTC.

The genes are TRBV18 and TRBJ2-7, with 12 bases fitting TRBD1. Trimming took 4 bases from V and 5 from J; bases not matched to a gene: 6. CDR3 size: 15 residues. Germline CDR1 and CDR2: KGHSH and LQKENI. This CDR3 is CASSQSGTGGDEQYF. As DNA, the CDR3 is TGTGCCAGCTCACAAAGCGGGACAGGGGGCGACGAGCAGTACTTC. The variable domain in full, completed from reference TRBV18 and TRBJ2-7, reads NAGVMQNPRHLVRRRGQEARLRCSPMKGHSHVYWYRQLPEEGLKFMVYLQKENIIDESGMPKERFSAEFPKEGPSILRIQQVVRGDSAAYFCASSQSGTGGDEQYFGPGTRLTVT.

The rearrangement uses TRBV28 and TRBJ2-1; the D gene is possibly TRBD2 (5 bases). V was clipped by 3 bases and J by 7 bases, with 16 bases between them. Germline values: CDR1 MDHEN, CDR2 SYDVKM. The CDR3 consists of 15 residues. The CDR3 is CASSFGGSYSNEQFF. The CDR3 coding sequence is TGTGCCAGCAGTTTTGGTGGGAGTTATTCGAATGAGCAGTTCTTC. Together with reference TRBV28 and TRBJ2-1, the CDR3 gives the full variable domain: DVKVTQSSRYLVKRTGEKVFLECVQDMDHENMFWYRQDPGLGLRLIYFSYDVKMKEKGDIPEGYSVSREKKERFSLILESASTNQTSMYLCASSFGGSYSNEQFFGPGTRLTVL.

This chain links TRBV28 with TRBJ2-4; D not resolved. The CDR3 contains 14 residues. Germline CDR1 MDHEN, CDR2 SYDVKM. V dropped 2 bases and J dropped 8 bases, with 13 bases sitting between them. DNA for the CDR3: TGTGCCAGCAGTTTAGCGGCCAGCTTGGACATTCAGTACTTC. Its translation: CASSLAASLDIQYF. Variable domain in full (rest from reference TRBV28 and TRBJ2-4): DVKVTQSSRYLVKRTGEKVFLECVQDMDHENMFWYRQDPGLGLRLIYFSYDVKMKEKGDIPEGYSVSREKKERFSLILESASTNQTSMYLCASSLAASLDIQYFGAGTRLSVL.

V usage is TRBV11-2 and J usage is TRBJ1-5; D is ambiguous. Germline assignment: CDR1 SGHAT and CDR2 FQNNGV. The ends were cut back, 6 bases at V and 1 base at J, with 13 bases in the middle. The CDR3 runs to 15 residues. The CDR3 nucleotides are TGTGCCAGCAGTACGACGTCGGGGAGCAATCAGCCCCAGCATTTT. Residues: CASSTTSGSNQPQHF.